One and the same sample provided the 4 T cell receptor beta chains below, sequenced in a study of technical replicates of blood from a few donors (dated by TCRdb to 2016 to 2017). The library was made by the immunoSEQ multiplex PCR assay. This immuneACCESS table, as held by TCRdb, lists in-frame sequences with V and J called but not all clones. Of the missing ones, under half trace to an unresolved V gene in checked studies; the others have no known cause. Present in this sample are roughly 70,000 clones, about 94% of which were seen just once. The ten largest account for approximately 0.4% of the sample. Sequenced input: T cells isolated from PBMCs. These receptors all stem from a human donor in good health.

This rearrangement joins TRBV4-2 to TRBJ2-7; 9 bases are a match to TRBD2. The length of the CDR3 is 16 residues. Germline V gene sequence: CDR1 LGHNA, CDR2 YNFKEQ. The V and J ends lost 5 bases and 4 bases, in that order; junction bases with no gene match: 12. The CDR3 region has the DNA TGTGCCAGCAGCGGGGGAGGGCGGGAGGGCTGGTACGAGCAGTACTTC. This encodes CASSGGGREGWYEQYF.

This clone was observed a single time. The chain links TRBV9 to TRBJ2-1; D remains unclear. Germline V gene sequence: CDR1 SGDLS, CDR2 YYNGEE. V dropped 4 bases and J dropped 6 bases, with 17 bases sitting between them. The CDR3 is made up of 15 amino acids. CDR3: CASSLQDTLGNEQFF. CDR3 sequence (DNA): TGTGCCAGCAGCCTCCAAGACACACTCGGCAATGAGCAGTTCTTC.

The gene calls are TRBV27 and TRBJ1-5; D unresolved. Germline CDR1 and CDR2: MNHEY and SMNVEV (reference sequence). The CDR3 length is 16 residues. V was clipped by 5 bases and J by 2 bases, with 16 bases between them. The CDR3 region is CASSQSAGAGNQPQHF. The CDR3 DNA reads as TGTGCCAGCAGTCAATCCGCGGGCGCGGGCAATCAGCCCCAGCATTTT.

This clone occurred once. The chain links TRBV6-1 to TRBJ2-2; tentatively, D is TRBD1 (6 bases). The germline V and J ends were trimmed by 10 bases and 4 bases, with 16 bases remaining between them. The germline gives CDR1 MNHNS, CDR2 SASEGT. The CDR3 runs to 14 residues. For the CDR3, the DNA is TGTGCCACACGTAGGGGACAACTCACCGGGGAGCTGTTTTTT. This gives the protein CATRRGQLTGELFF.